This TCR beta chain was obtained from a study of cytomegalovirus exposure and HLA in healthy donors. For this clone: Antigen unknown.

CDR1 is SNHLY and CDR2 is FYNNEI in the germline V gene. V shed 0 bases and J 4 bases; nucleotides not matched to a gene: 11. This CDR3 has 17 residues. General study points: In a later analysis, first-cohort TCR clusters were found to tend to co-occur in the approximately 120 validation repertoires. Rare sequences made up most TCRs, while some public TCRs were found in many donors. Confirmation in vitro established that a few CMV-associated chains were specific for CMV antigens. Published work reported that the classifier diagnosed cytomegalovirus status with high specificity and sensitivity.

The protocol was immunoSEQ multiplex PCR, while the TCRdb copy is restricted to in-frame clones and leaves out a portion. The sample lists roughly 100,000 clones, 88% occurring once. The source is a woman in her late teens or twenties in good health and CMV-seropositive. This sequence joins TRBV2 and TRBJ2-5, with 7 bases lining up with TRBD2. The specimen was PBMCs. CDR3: CASSEARGAGWPETQYF. The CDR3 DNA sequence: TGTGCCAGCAGTGAAGCGCGAGGAGCGGGGTGGCCAGAGACCCAGTACTTC. Looking up the rest from reference TRBV2 and TRBJ2-5 gives the full variable domain: EPEVTQTPSHQVTQMGQEVILRCVPISNHLYFYWYRQILGQKVEFLVSFYNNEISEKSEIFDDQFSVERPDGSNFTLKIRSTKLEDSAMYFCASSEARGAGWPETQYFGPGTRLLVL.